The present entry profiles one T cell receptor beta chain with its context. Its antigen is unknown. Germline V gives CDR1 SQVTM, CDR2 ANQGSEA. J gave up 3 bases and V 6 bases, and 3 bases lay outside the gene matches. The CDR3 is 12 amino acids. Some clones are missing from TCRdb's copy, which holds only in-frame ones; the method was immunoSEQ multiplex PCR. Of over 15,000 clones in the sample, around 81% were seen once. This specimen belongs to a study of T cells and Merkel cell carcinoma outcomes. Regarding the study as a whole: Reportedly, T-cell repertoire with density predicts Merkel cell carcinoma outcomes.

The rearrangement links TRBV29-1 to TRBJ2-7; the match to TRBD1 covers 9 bases. The source of this sequence is a human donor with Merkel cell carcinoma. The specimen sequenced was tumor tissue from Merkel cell carcinoma. Written as DNA, the CDR3 is TGCAGCGTGGGGGACAGGGTCTACGAGCAGTACTTC. Protein sequence: CSVGDRVYEQYF.